Presented here are 2 T cell receptor beta chains from one specimen sequenced in a study of Ad26.COV2.S vaccination and SARS-CoV-2 variants. Treatment given: 19 received Ad26.COV2.S at low or high dose, single or two shots; about five received placebo; per-sample allocation not given. After the first vaccine or placebo injection, samples were drawn on day 63. Generated by immunoSEQ multiplex PCR, the TCRdb table keeps only in-frame clones and is missing some. The sample carries over 350,000 clones, about 88% recorded once. The specimen was peripheral blood, collected in a trial of Ad26.COV2.S vaccine versus placebo. Receptors originate from a person aged 18 to 59 who received the Ad26.COV2.S COVID-19 vaccine or a placebo.

The rearrangement uses TRBV2 and TRBJ2-5; D is ambiguous. CDR1 SNHLY and CDR2 FYNNEI come from the germline V gene. This CDR3 has 13 residues. The V end lost 4 bases, the J end lost 0 bases, and 6 bases lay between the germline ends. The CDR3 spells CASSGGNQETQYF. The CDR3 nucleotides are TGTGCCAGCAGTGGTGGAAACCAAGAGACCCAGTACTTC. The whole variable domain, filled in from reference TRBV2 and TRBJ2-5, reads EPEVTQTPSHQVTQMGQEVILRCVPISNHLYFYWYRQILGQKVEFLVSFYNNEISEKSEIFDDQFSVERPDGSNFTLKIRSTKLEDSAMYFCASSGGNQETQYFGPGTRLLVL.

J is TRBJ2-7 and V is TRBV3-1 (or the pseudogene TRBV3-2); D gene unclear. V was pared by 2 bases and J by 6 bases, with 5 bases between. The CDR3 is made up of 11 amino acids. Germline V lookup: CDR1 LGHDT, CDR2 YNNKEL (reference sequence). The CDR3 loop is CASSQSTEQYF. The CDR3 nucleotides are TGTGCCAGCAGCCAATCAACCGAGCAGTACTTC.